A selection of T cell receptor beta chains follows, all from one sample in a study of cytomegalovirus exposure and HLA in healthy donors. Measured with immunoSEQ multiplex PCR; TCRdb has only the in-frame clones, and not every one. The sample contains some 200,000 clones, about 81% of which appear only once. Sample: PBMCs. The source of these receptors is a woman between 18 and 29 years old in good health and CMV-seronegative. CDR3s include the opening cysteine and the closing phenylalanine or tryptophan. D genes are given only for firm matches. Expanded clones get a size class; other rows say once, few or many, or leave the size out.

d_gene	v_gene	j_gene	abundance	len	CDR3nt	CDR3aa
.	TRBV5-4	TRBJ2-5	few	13	TGTGCCAGCAGCTTGAAGGTCGGGGAGACCCAGTACTTC	CASSLKVGETQYF
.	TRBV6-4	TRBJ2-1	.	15	TGTGCCAGCAGTGACTCAGGAGCGGTTGTCAATGAGCAGTTCTTC	CASSDSGAVVNEQFF
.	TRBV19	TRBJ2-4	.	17	TGTGCCAGTAGCTACACCCGGGGAACCTTAGCCAAAAACATTCAGTACTTC	CASSYTRGTLAKNIQYF
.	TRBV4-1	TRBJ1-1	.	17	TGCGCCAGCAGCCAAGACCCAGGCTTTGTTTCAAACACTGAAGCTTTCTTT	CASSQDPGFVSNTEAFF
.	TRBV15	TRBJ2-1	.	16	TGTGCCACCAGCAGAGGAAAGATTGGAGCCTACAATGAGCAGTTCTTC	CATSRGKIGAYNEQFF
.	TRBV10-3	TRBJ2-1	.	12	TGTGCCTCTCACCCAGGGGACAATGAGCAGTTCTTC	CASHPGDNEQFF
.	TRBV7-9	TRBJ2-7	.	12	TGTGCCAGCAGCTCCAGGGGTTACGAGCAGTACTTC	CASSSRGYEQYF
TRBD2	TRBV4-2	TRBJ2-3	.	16	TGTGCCAGCAGCCTGCAAGCGGGAGGGAGCACAGATACGCAGTATTTT	CASSLQAGGSTDTQYF
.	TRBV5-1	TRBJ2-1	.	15	TGCGCCAGCAGCTTGGTCGCGGGGACCCCAGGGGAGCAGTTCTTC	CASSLVAGTPGEQFF
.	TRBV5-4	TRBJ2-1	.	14	TGTGCCAGCACGACTAGGGGAATCTCCAATGAGCAGTTCTTC	CASTTRGISNEQFF
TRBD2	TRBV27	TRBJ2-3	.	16	TGTGCCAGCAGTTTATTTAGCGGGAGCAGCACAGATACGCAGTATTTT	CASSLFSGSSTDTQYF
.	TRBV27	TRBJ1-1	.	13	TGTGCCAGCAGTCCGACAGGGAACACTGAAGCTTTCTTT	CASSPTGNTEAFF
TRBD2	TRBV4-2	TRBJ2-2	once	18	TGTGCCAGCAGCCAAGATTTTGGAGCGGGGGGGCACACCGGGGAGCTGTTTTTT	CASSQDFGAGGHTGELFF
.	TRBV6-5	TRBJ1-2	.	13	TGTGCCAGTAGTTTGACAGTGAACTATGGCTACACCTTC	CASSLTVNYGYTF
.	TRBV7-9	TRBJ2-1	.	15	TGTGCCAGCAGCTTAGCGGGAGGCAAAAAGAATGAGCAGTTCTTC	CASSLAGGKKNEQFF
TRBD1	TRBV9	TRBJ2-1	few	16	TGTGCCAGCAGCGTAGCTTACAGGGGGCTCTACAATGAGCAGTTCTTC	CASSVAYRGLYNEQFF
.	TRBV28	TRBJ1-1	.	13	TGTGCCAGCACCCTAGGGGCAGACACTGAAGCTTTCTTT	CASTLGADTEAFF
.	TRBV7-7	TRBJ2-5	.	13	TGTGCCAGCAGCCCAGAGCGGGAAGAGACCCAGTACTTC	CASSPEREETQYF
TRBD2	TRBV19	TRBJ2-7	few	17	TGTGCCAGTAGTATAGGGTGGCTAGCGGGAGGTTGCAGGGTGCAGTACTTC	CASSIGWLAGGCRVQYF
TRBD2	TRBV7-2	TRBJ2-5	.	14	TGTGCCAGCAGCCCCGGGGGGGCCCAAGAGACCCAGTACTTC	CASSPGGAQETQYF
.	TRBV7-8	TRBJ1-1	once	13	TGTGCCAGCAGCGGCAGTGCGAACACTGAAGCTTTCTTT	CASSGSANTEAFF
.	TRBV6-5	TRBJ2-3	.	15	TGTGCCAGCAGTTACTCGATGAGGGGCACAGATACGCAGTATTTT	CASSYSMRGTDTQYF
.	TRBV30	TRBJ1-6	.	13	TGTGCCTGGACAGAACTTTCGGGATCACCCCTCCACTTT	CAWTELSGSPLHF
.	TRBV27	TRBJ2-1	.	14	TGTGCCAGCCGCAGGGAACGTCAGCGCGATGAGCAGTTCTTC	CASRRERQRDEQFF
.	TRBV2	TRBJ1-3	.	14	TGTGCCAGCAGTGGAAGCGGAGTAAGAAACACCATATATTTT	CASSGSGVRNTIYF
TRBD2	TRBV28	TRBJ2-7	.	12	TGTGCCAGCACTAGCGGACCCTACGAGCAGTACTTC	CASTSGPYEQYF
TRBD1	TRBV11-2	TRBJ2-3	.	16	TGTGCCAGCAGCACCCCGGGACAGGGGGACACAGATACGCAGTATTTT	CASSTPGQGDTDTQYF
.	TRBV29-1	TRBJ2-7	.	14	TGCAGCGTCAGCCAGGGGTCTCCCAGCTACGAGCAGTACTTC	CSVSQGSPSYEQYF
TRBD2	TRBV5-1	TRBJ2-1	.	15	TGCGCCAGCAGCAATAGCGGGAGTCCCTACAATGAGCAGTTCTTC	CASSNSGSPYNEQFF
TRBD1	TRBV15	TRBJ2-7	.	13	TGTGCCACGGGAACCGACAGGGCCAACGAGCAGTACTTC	CATGTDRANEQYF
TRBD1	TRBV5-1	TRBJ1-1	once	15	TGCGCCAGCAGCACTGGACAGGGGGGGAACACTGAAGCTTTCTTT	CASSTGQGGNTEAFF
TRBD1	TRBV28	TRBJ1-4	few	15	TGTGCCAGCAGTTTTCGAGACAGGGCCAATGAAAAACTGTTTTTT	CASSFRDRANEKLFF
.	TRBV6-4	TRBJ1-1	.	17	TGTGCCAGCAGCCAATTTGGGGCAGGGCATATGAACACTGAAGCTTTCTTT	CASSQFGAGHMNTEAFF
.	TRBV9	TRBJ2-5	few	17	TGTGCCAGCAGCGTAATGACGGGGGGACACACACGGGAGACCCAGTACTTC	CASSVMTGGHTRETQYF
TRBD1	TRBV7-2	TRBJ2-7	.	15	TGTGCCAGCAGCTTAGGGACAGGGGGATCCTACGAGCAGTACTTC	CASSLGTGGSYEQYF